These 23 T cell receptor beta chains were all obtained from the same sample, sequenced in a study of T cell changes during pregnancy in multiple sclerosis (dated by TCRdb to about 2019). The library was produced with the immunoSEQ multiplex PCR assay. Held by TCRdb, this immuneACCESS table contains in-frame sequences only and omits some clones. Under half of the omission traces to an unresolved V gene where checked; the cause of the rest is unknown. Recorded for this sample are 30,000 to 35,000 clones; roughly nine tenths of them occurred a single time. The ten largest clones represent roughly a tenth of the sample. The input for sequencing was CD8+ T cells from peripheral blood mononuclear cells, taken before pregnancy. These receptors were collected from a female donor with multiple sclerosis, enrolled in a pregnancy study.

V gene TRBV19 combines with J gene TRBJ2-3; 7 positions agree with TRBD2. CDR3 size: 18 residues. The germline gives CDR1 LNHDA, CDR2 SQIVND (reference sequence). With 3 bases clipped from V and 6 bases from J, the junction kept 18 bases outside the gene matches. CDR3 in amino acids: CASSMGYVGREHSDTQYF. CDR3 nucleotides: TGTGCCAGTAGTATGGGGTACGTCGGGCGGGAGCATTCCGATACGCAGTATTTT.

A single count supports this clone. This chain links TRBV7-8 with TRBJ1-5, with unresolved D. CDR1 is SGHVS and CDR2 is FQNEAQ in the germline V gene. V was trimmed by 7 bases and J by 4 bases, leaving 14 bases between them. The CDR3 totals 14 residues. CDR3: CASTGSGSNQPQHF. DNA of the CDR3: TGTGCCAGCACCGGATCGGGGTCAAATCAGCCCCAGCATTTT.

This rearrangement joins TRBV5-6 to TRBJ2-2; 9 bases match TRBD1. V shed 5 bases, J shed 1 base, and the junction held 6 bases outside the gene matches. Germline CDR1 and CDR2: SGHDT and YYEEEE. The CDR3 is made up of 16 amino acids. CDR3 amino acids: CASSSEGQGNTGELFF. The CDR3 bases are TGTGCCAGCAGTTCCGAGGGACAGGGGAACACCGGGGAGCTGTTTTTT.

J is TRBJ2-2 and V is TRBV9; 10 bases are shared with TRBD2. V was clipped by 3 bases and J by 2 bases; unmatched bases: 10. There are 18 residues in the CDR3. Germline V CDR1 and CDR2: SGDLS, YYNGEE. This chain's CDR3 is CASSGRRTSGANTGELFF. CDR3 DNA sequence: TGTGCCAGCAGCGGCCGGCGGACTAGCGGAGCAAACACCGGGGAGCTGTTTTTT. Filled out from reference TRBV9 and TRBJ2-2, the complete variable domain reads DSGVTQTPKHLITATGQRVTLRCSPRSGDLSVYWYQQSLDQGLQFLIQYYNGEERAKGNILERFSAQQFPDLHSELNLSSLELGDSALYFCASSGRRTSGANTGELFFGEGSRLTVL.

This sequence joins TRBV28 and TRBJ1-5, with D possibly being TRBD1 (5 bases). V was trimmed by 3 bases and J by 5 bases, leaving 14 bases between them. Germline V lookup: CDR1 MDHEN, CDR2 SYDVKM. There are 15 residues in the CDR3. CDR3 bases: TGTGCCAGCAGTTTCCACAGGAGAAGAGATCAGCCCCAGCATTTT. It encodes CASSFHRRRDQPQHF.

This clone was recorded a few times. This chain links TRBV30 with TRBJ2-1; tentative D call: TRBD1 (7 bases). CDR3 length: 15 residues. CDR1 is GTSNPN, CDR2 SVGIG, per germline (reference sequence). The V end was cut by 7 bases, the J end by 1 base, with 17 bases between. In DNA form, the CDR3 reads TGTGCCTTCCAGGGGGGTTTGGGGTCCTACAATGAGCAGTTCTTC. Residues: CAFQGGLGSYNEQFF.

This chain joins TRBV30 and TRBJ2-2; D is uncertain. CDR3 length: 17 amino acids. V was pared by 0 bases and J by 4 bases, with 18 bases between. CDR1 GTSNPN and CDR2 SVGIG come from the germline V gene (reference sequence). CDR3 nucleotides: TGTGCCTGGAGTGTAATAGCTCAGACTCCCTTCACCGGGGAGCTGTTTTTT. Translation: CAWSVIAQTPFTGELFF. The full variable domain, completed using reference TRBV30 and TRBJ2-2, is SQTIHQWPATLVQPVGSPLSLECTVEGTSNPNLYWYRQAAGRGLQLLFYSVGIGQISSEVPQNLSASRPQDRQFILSSKKLLLSDSGFYLCAWSVIAQTPFTGELFFGEGSRLTVL.

The CDR3 loop is CASSLGSWGRVREQFF. The CDR3 bases are TGTGCCAGCAGCTTAGGATCATGGGGCAGGGTCCGTGAGCAGTTCTTC. This rearrangement joins TRBV7-8 to TRBJ2-1; a possible D gene is TRBD1 (5 bases). The V gene lost 1 base and the J gene lost 9 bases, with 19 bases spanning the gap. Germline CDR1 SGHVS, CDR2 FQNEAQ. The CDR3 is 16 residues long.

The chain links TRBV2 to TRBJ1-1; TRBD1 agrees at 8 bases. The CDR3 loop spans 14 amino acids. The germline V gene encodes CDR1 SNHLY and CDR2 FYNNEI. The trim removed 5 bases at V and 1 base at J, leaving 3 bases unmatched. The CDR3 protein is CASSSGQGNTEAFF. For the CDR3, the DNA is TGTGCCAGCAGTTCCGGACAGGGGAACACTGAAGCTTTCTTT.

The chain carries TRBV27 and TRBJ1-2; 7 bases line up with TRBD1. The germline V gene encodes CDR1 MNHEY and CDR2 SMNVEV (reference sequence). The CDR3 length is 13 residues. With V trimmed by 4 bases and J by 8 bases, 7 bases remained unmatched. Written as DNA, the CDR3 is TGTGCCAGCAGTTATGGAGGGGGCAACGGCTACACCTTC. Translating it yields CASSYGGGNGYTF.

This chain connects TRBV7-6 to TRBJ1-4; D call uncertain. Germline V lookup: CDR1 SGHVS, CDR2 FNYEAQ. This CDR3 comprises 15 residues. V was trimmed by 1 base and J by 9 bases, leaving 15 bases between them. The CDR3 reads CASSLGLGSSKKLFF. The DNA of the CDR3 is TGTGCCAGCAGCTTAGGACTGGGTAGCTCGAAAAAACTGTTTTTT.

This chain joins TRBV2 and TRBJ1-5; tentative D call: TRBD1 (5 bases). The CDR3 has 14 amino acids. V shed 3 bases and J shed 3 bases, with 9 bases lying between them. Germline CDR1 is SNHLY and CDR2 is FYNNEI. As DNA, the CDR3 is TGTGCCAGCAGTGACGGGGACTTCAATCAGCCCCAGCATTTT. This encodes CASSDGDFNQPQHF.

The chain joins TRBV4-1 to TRBJ2-2; tentatively, D is TRBD1 (5 bases). Germline CDR1 is MGHRA and CDR2 is YSYEKL. The CDR3 sequence is 14 residues long. The V end lost 4 bases, the J end lost 5 bases, and 11 bases lay between the germline ends. The CDR3 nucleotides read TGCGCCAGCAGCCTCCACACAGGAACCGGGGAGCTGTTTTTT. Residues: CASSLHTGTGELFF.

The rearrangement links TRBV9 to TRBJ2-7, with 7 positions matching TRBD1. The V and J ends lost 3 bases and 3 bases, in that order; junction bases with no gene match: 3. From germline, CDR1 is SGDLS and CDR2 YYNGEE. The CDR3 totals 13 residues. The CDR3 loop is CASSAGTDYEQYF. The CDR3 bases are TGTGCCAGCAGCGCCGGGACAGACTACGAGCAGTACTTC.

The chain uses TRBV29-1 and TRBJ1-2; the match to TRBD1 covers 9 bases. The CDR3 covers 14 residues. With 5 bases clipped from V and 2 bases from J, the junction kept 6 bases outside the gene matches. Germline CDR1 reads SQVTM; CDR2 reads ANQGSEA. The CDR3 DNA sequence: TGCAGCGTTCAAAAACAGGGGGCCAACTATGGCTACACCTTC. Its translation: CSVQKQGANYGYTF.

CDR3 loop: CASSSTVEAFF. The CDR3 DNA is TGTGCCAGCAGCTCGACAGTTGAAGCTTTCTTT. The chain has TRBV7-9 and TRBJ1-1; possible D gene TRBD1, 5 bases. Germline V gene data show CDR1 as SEHNR and CDR2 as FQNEAQ (reference sequence). V was cut by 4 bases and J by 7 bases, with 7 bases left in between. The CDR3 contains 11 residues.

The rearrangement links TRBV4-3 to TRBJ2-2, with 7 bases lining up with TRBD2. V was clipped by 0 bases and J by 5 bases; unmatched bases: 6. The germline gives CDR1 LGHNA, CDR2 YSLEER. The CDR3 runs 16 residues. The CDR3 region is CASSQEAGVYTGELFF. Written as DNA, the CDR3 is TGCGCCAGCAGCCAAGAGGCGGGGGTATATACCGGGGAGCTGTTTTTT.

This rearrangement joins TRBV30 to TRBJ1-3; 11 bases are a match to TRBD1. This CDR3 is 18 amino acids long. J gave up 2 bases and V 7 bases, and 16 bases lay outside the gene matches. Germline CDR1 is GTSNPN and CDR2 is SVGIG (reference sequence). Here the CDR3 DNA reads TGTGCCTTGATGAACGGGACAGGGGGTATACTAGCTGGAAACACCATATATTTT. Amino acids: CALMNGTGGILAGNTIYF. Combining the CDR3 with reference TRBV30 and TRBJ1-3 gives the whole variable domain SQTIHQWPATLVQPVGSPLSLECTVEGTSNPNLYWYRQAAGRGLQLLFYSVGIGQISSEVPQNLSASRPQDRQFILSSKKLLLSDSGFYLCALMNGTGGILAGNTIYFGEGSWLTVV.

This rearrangement joins TRBV30 to TRBJ1-6, with D unresolved. With 4 bases removed from V and 5 bases from J, the gap between germline ends came to 9 bases. CDR1 is GTSNPN and CDR2 is SVGIG in the germline V gene (reference sequence). The CDR3 has 13 amino acids. The CDR3 is CAWTQLHNSPLHF. CDR3 nucleotide sequence: TGTGCCTGGACCCAACTGCATAATTCACCCCTCCACTTT.

This rearrangement joins TRBV7-8 to TRBJ1-6, with TRBD1 matching 8 bases. The CDR3 has 14 residues. Germline assignment: CDR1 SGHVS and CDR2 FQNEAQ. J was trimmed by 8 bases and V by 6 bases; bases with no gene match: 6. The CDR3 DNA follows: TGTGCCAGCAGTACCGGACAGGGATATTCACCCCTCCACTTT. Its translation: CASSTGQGYSPLHF.

This chain joins TRBV2 and TRBJ2-7; the D is unclear. The CDR3 length is 13 residues. The ends were cut back, 2 bases at V and 3 bases at J, with 8 bases in the middle. Looked up from germline, CDR1 is SNHLY and CDR2 is FYNNEI. CDR3 residues: CASSESDFYEQYF. The CDR3 DNA follows: TGTGCCAGCAGTGAAAGTGACTTCTACGAGCAGTACTTC.

This CDR3 reads CASSLGPGLNQPQHF. CDR3 DNA sequence: TGTGCCAGCAGCTTGGGCCCGGGTCTCAATCAGCCCCAGCATTTT. V usage is TRBV5-6 and J usage is TRBJ1-5, with D unclear. CDR1 SGHDT and CDR2 YYEEEE come from the germline V gene. V gave up 0 bases and J gave up 3 bases, with 10 bases separating them. This CDR3 is 15 amino acids long.

This chain joins TRBV9 and TRBJ1-5; D gene unclear. Per the germline V gene, CDR1 is SGDLS and CDR2 is YYNGEE. The CDR3 extends over 10 amino acids. V was shortened by 7 bases and J by 7 bases, with 6 bases between the two germline ends. This CDR3 is CASHGQPQHF. The DNA of the CDR3 is TGTGCCAGCCATGGCCAGCCCCAGCATTTT.